Below are 10 T cell receptor beta chains sequenced from a single sample in a study of T-cell reconstitution after alpha-beta-depleted transplantation in children (dated by TCRdb to about 2016). Receptors were amplified or captured by PCR. Sequenced on an Illumina HiSeq 2500. Molecular barcoding was employed in the preparation of TCR libraries, with unique molecular identifiers being used to normalize TCRbeta repertoire quantification. TCRdb reprocessed the public reads (quality trimming at Q25 with fastp, clone calling with MiXCR) and kept in-frame beta chains. Rows with one shared CDR3 protein collapse into an entry with the most common genes and DNA. This sample lists about 230,000 distinct CDR3 sequences; 9.7% were detected once. The leading ten clones occupy approximately 5% of the sample. Sequencing was performed on PBMCs from the stem cell graft donor, taken from the stem cell graft. Receptors originate from a human donor who donated a stem cell graft to a child with SCID.

This clonotype was recorded many times. The junction does not match germline at one end; this may be a read error. The V call is TRBV6-1, the J call TRBJ1-6; perhaps TRBD1 as D (5 bases). Per germline, CDR1 MNHNS and CDR2 SASEGT. The CDR3 has 13 residues. The CDR3 DNA reads TGTGCCAGCAGCCAGACCATGGCCGGGACGGTCTACTTT. It encodes CASSQTMAGTVYF.

The V and J genes are TRBV29-1 and TRBJ1-5, with a possible D match to TRBD1 (5 bases). CDR1 is SQVTM, CDR2 ANQGSEA, per germline. Between the trimmed V and J ends, which lost 4 bases and 4 bases, there was a span of 11 bases. CDR3 length: 13 amino acids. CDR3 sequence (DNA): TGCAGCGTTGTGGGGGGACCGAATCAGCCCCAGCATTTT. Amino acids: CSVVGGPNQPQHF.

At least ten counts were recorded for this clonotype. The chain combines TRBV20-1 with TRBJ2-3; D may be TRBD1 or TRBD2 (6 bases each). The CDR3 covers 15 residues. CDR1 is DFQATT and CDR2 is SNEGSKA in the germline V gene (reference sequence). V was shortened by 0 bases and J by 4 bases, with 14 bases between the two germline ends. In DNA, the CDR3 is TGCAGTGCTAGAGAGCCGGGGGCGATAGCAGATACGCAGTATTTT. The encoded protein is CSAREPGAIADTQYF.

This clonotype showed up many times. V usage is TRBV20-1 and J usage is TRBJ2-7; D is unresolved. The CDR3 is 12 residues long. Per germline, CDR1 DFQATT and CDR2 SNEGSKA (reference sequence). The V gene lost 3 bases and the J gene lost 1 base, with 7 bases spanning the gap. The CDR3 here is CSASFGSYEQYF. Here the CDR3 DNA reads TGCAGTGCTAGTTTTGGATCCTACGAGCAGTACTTC.

This clonotype was seen many times. The chain uses TRBV20-1 and TRBJ2-1, with D maybe TRBD1 (6 bases). The length of the CDR3 is 13 residues. Trimming shortened V by 8 bases and J by 9 bases, and 20 bases separated the two germline ends. Per the germline V gene, CDR1 is DFQATT and CDR2 is SNEGSKA (reference sequence). The CDR3 DNA follows: TGCAGTCCAGGAAGAACAGGGTCCCGTGAGCAGTTCTTC. This codes for CSPGRTGSREQFF.

This clonotype has a count of ten or more. A read error may account for a junction end that differs from germline. CDR3: CASRLGYATEAFF. The DNA for the CDR3 is TGTGCCAGCAGGTTGGGGTACGCCACTGAAGCTTTCTTT. This chain links TRBV5-5 with TRBJ1-1; D remains unclear. Germline V lookup: CDR1 SGHKS, CDR2 YYEKEE (reference sequence). The length of the CDR3 is 13 residues.

About this clonotype: A much bigger clone sits one base away, suggesting this may be a read error. This chain uses TRBV5-1 with TRBJ2-7; no clear D gene. CDR3 length: 11 amino acids. The germline CDR1 and CDR2 sequences are SGHRS and YFSETQ. The V and J ends lost 3 bases and 9 bases respectively, with 10 bases between them. The CDR3 DNA sequence: TGCGCCAGCAGCTCTTTTGGCGCGCAGTACTTC. Residues: CASSSFGAQYF.

This clonotype showed up many times. The V call is TRBV10-1, the J call TRBJ1-2, with D perhaps matching TRBD1 (6 bases). The CDR3 runs 13 residues. Germline CDR1 and CDR2: WNHNN and SYGVQD (reference sequence). V was pared by 2 bases and J by 7 bases, with 11 bases between. The DNA for the CDR3 is TGCGCCAGCAGTGAGGGCAGGGGAGGTGGCTACACCTTC. Its protein is CASSEGRGGGYTF.

In this sample, this clonotype turned up many times. The CDR3 spells CASSPGQKQETQYF. As DNA, the CDR3 is TGCGCCAGCAGCCCGGGACAAAAACAAGAGACCCAGTACTTC. This chain links TRBV5-1 with TRBJ2-5; D possibly corresponds to TRBD1 (6 bases). The ends were cut back, 4 bases at V and 2 bases at J, with 12 bases in the middle. Looked up from germline, CDR1 is SGHRS and CDR2 is YFSETQ. CDR3 length: 14 amino acids.

This clonotype has a count of ten or more. J is TRBJ2-7 and V is TRBV5-6, with TRBD2 as a possible D gene (7 bases). The CDR3 covers 14 residues. V was trimmed by 3 bases and J by 1 base, leaving 11 bases between them. Germline V gene sequence: CDR1 SGHDT, CDR2 YYEEEE. This CDR3 reads CASSSGGSSYEQYF. The CDR3 region has the DNA TGTGCCAGCAGCTCGGGGGGCAGTTCCTACGAGCAGTACTTC.